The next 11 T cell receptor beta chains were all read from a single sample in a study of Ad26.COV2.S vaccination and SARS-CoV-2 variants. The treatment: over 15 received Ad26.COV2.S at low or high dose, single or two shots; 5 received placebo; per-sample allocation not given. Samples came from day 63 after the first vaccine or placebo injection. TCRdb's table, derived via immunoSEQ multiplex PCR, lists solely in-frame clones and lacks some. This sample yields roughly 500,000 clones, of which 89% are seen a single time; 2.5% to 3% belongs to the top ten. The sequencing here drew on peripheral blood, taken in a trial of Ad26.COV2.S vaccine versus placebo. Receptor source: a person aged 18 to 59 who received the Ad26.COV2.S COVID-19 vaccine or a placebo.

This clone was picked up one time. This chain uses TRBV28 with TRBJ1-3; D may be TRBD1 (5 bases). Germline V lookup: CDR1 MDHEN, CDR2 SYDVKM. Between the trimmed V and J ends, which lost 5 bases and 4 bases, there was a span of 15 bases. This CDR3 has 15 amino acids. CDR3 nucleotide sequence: TGTGCCAGCAGTCCGATCCAGGGTTTAGGAAACACCATATATTTT. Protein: CASSPIQGLGNTIYF.

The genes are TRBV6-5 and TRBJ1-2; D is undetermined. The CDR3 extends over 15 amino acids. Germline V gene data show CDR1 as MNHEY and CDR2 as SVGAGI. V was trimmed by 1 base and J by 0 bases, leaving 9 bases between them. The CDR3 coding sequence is TGTGCCAGCAGTTACTTCATGGAATCTAACTATGGCTACACCTTC. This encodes CASSYFMESNYGYTF.

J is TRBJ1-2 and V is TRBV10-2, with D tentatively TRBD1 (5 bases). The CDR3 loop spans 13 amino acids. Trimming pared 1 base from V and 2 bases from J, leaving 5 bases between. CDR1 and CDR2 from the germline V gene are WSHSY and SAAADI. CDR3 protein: CASSEYRNYGYTF. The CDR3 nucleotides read TGCGCCAGCAGTGAGTACAGGAACTATGGCTACACCTTC.

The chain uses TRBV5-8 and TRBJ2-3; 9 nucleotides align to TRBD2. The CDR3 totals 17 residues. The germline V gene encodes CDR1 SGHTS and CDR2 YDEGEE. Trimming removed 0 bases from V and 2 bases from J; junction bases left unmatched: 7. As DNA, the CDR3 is TGTGCCAGCAGCTTGGCGTGGGTAGCGGGGGACACAGATACGCAGTATTTT. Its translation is CASSLAWVAGDTDTQYF. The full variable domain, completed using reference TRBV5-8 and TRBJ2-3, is EAGVTQSPTHLIKTRGQQATLRCSPISGHTSVYWYQQALGLGLQFLLWYDEGEERNRGNFPPRFSGRQFPNYSSELNVNALELEDSALYLCASSLAWVAGDTDTQYFGPGTRLTVL.

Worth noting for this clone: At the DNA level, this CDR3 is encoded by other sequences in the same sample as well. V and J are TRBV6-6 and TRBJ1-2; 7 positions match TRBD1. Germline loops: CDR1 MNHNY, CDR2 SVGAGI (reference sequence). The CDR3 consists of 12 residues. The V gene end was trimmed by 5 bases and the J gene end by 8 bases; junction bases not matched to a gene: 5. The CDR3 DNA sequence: TGTGCCAGCAGTCAGACAGGGTACGGCTACACCTTC. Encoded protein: CASSQTGYGYTF.

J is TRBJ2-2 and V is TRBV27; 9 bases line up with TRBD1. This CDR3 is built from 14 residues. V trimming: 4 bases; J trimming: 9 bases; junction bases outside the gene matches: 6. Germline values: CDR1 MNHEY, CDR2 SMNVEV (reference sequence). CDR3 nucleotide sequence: TGTGCCAGCAGTTGGGGACAGGGTGGCAGGGAGCTGTTTTTT. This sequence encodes CASSWGQGGRELFF.

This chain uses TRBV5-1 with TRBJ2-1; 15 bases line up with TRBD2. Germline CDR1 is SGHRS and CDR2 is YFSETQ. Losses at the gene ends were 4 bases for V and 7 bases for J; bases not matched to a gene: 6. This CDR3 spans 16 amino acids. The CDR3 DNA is TGCGCCAGCAGCCCCCCGGGACTAGCGGGAGGTAATGAGCAGTTCTTC. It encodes CASSPPGLAGGNEQFF.

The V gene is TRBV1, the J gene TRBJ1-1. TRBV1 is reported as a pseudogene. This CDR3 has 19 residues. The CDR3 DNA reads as TGCACCAGCAGCCAAGATATTTTGATCCAACAGCGGGTAGGAACTGAAGCTTTCTTT. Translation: CTSSQDILIQQRVGTEAFF.

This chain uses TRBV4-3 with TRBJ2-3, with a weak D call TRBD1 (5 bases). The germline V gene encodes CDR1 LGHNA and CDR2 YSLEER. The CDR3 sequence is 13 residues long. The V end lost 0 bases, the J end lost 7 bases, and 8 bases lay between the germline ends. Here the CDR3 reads CASSQDWGNTQYF. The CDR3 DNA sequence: TGCGCCAGCAGCCAAGATTGGGGCAATACGCAGTATTTT.

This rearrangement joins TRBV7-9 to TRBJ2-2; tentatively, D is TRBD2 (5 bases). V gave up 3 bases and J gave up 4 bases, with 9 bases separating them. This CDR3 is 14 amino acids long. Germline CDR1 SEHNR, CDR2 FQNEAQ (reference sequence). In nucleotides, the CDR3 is TGTGCCAGCAGCTTCGAGGGTATCACCGGGGAGCTGTTTTTT. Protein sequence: CASSFEGITGELFF.

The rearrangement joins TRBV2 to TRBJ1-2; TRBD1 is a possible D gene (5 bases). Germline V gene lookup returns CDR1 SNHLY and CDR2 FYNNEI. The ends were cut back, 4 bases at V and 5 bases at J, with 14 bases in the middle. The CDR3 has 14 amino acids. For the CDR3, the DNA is TGTGCCAGCAGTGGGGGCAGAGAGATTTATGGCTACACCTTC. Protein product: CASSGGREIYGYTF.